This entry lists 3 T cell receptor beta chains sequenced from one sample in a study of blood T cell repertoires in COVID-19. Here immunoSEQ multiplex PCR was the method, and the copy in TCRdb shows in-frame clones only, minus some. The table includes around 93,000 clones, about 86% detected once. The sequencing input was peripheral blood. The source of these receptors is a man aged 55 to 70 with acute or convalescent COVID-19.

This clone has a handful of counts. The genes are TRBV6-5 and TRBJ1-2; D is uncertain. The CDR3 is made up of 14 amino acids. Germline CDR1 is MNHEY and CDR2 is SVGAGI. Trimming took 5 bases from V and 0 from J, leaving 10 bases between them. The CDR3 sequence: CASSKQIANYGYTF. The CDR3 region has the DNA TGTGCCAGCAGTAAACAGATTGCTAACTATGGCTACACCTTC.

The CDR3 DNA is TGCGCCAGCAGCCATACTAGCGGGGGGGGAGAGCAGTTCTTC. Translated: CASSHTSGGGEQFF. The chain links TRBV4-3 to TRBJ2-1; 13 bases are a match to TRBD2. Germline V gives CDR1 LGHNA, CDR2 YSLEER. This CDR3 has 14 amino acids. V lost 3 bases to trimming and J lost 10 bases; unmatched junction nucleotides: 3.

The rearrangement uses TRBV3-1 (or the pseudogene TRBV3-2) and TRBJ1-6, with 8 bases that match TRBD1. The CDR3 has 16 amino acids. Losses at the gene ends were 4 bases for V and 9 bases for J; bases not matched to a gene: 11. Germline values: CDR1 LGHDT, CDR2 YNNKEL (reference sequence). The CDR3 sequence: CASSPSDRARLSPLHF. CDR3 DNA sequence: TGTGCCAGCAGCCCCTCGGACAGGGCCCGTCTTTCACCCCTCCACTTT.